This T cell receptor (beta chain) was obtained from a study of T cell responses to AZD1222 COVID-19 vaccine. Generated by immunoSEQ multiplex PCR, the TCRdb table keeps only in-frame clones and is missing some. The sample holds about 140,000 clones, about 88% seen once. Trimming took 2 bases from V and 10 from J, leaving 21 bases between them. Germline loops: CDR1 LGHDT, CDR2 YNNKEL (reference sequence). The CDR3 covers 17 residues. Broader study findings: Mapped onto spike, vaccine-associated CD4 TCRs spanned it and were dominant at 160-218 and 743-854. Baseline testing showed seropositivity in only a handful of AZD1222 recipients.

Concerning this clone itself: Its antigen remains unknown.

This TCR was recovered from an adult who received the AZD1222 COVID-19 vaccine. Here the sequenced sample was peripheral blood, taken 28 days after the second AZD1222 dose. The chain combines TRBV3-1 (or the pseudogene TRBV3-2) with TRBJ1-6; D perhaps matches TRBD1 (6 bases). CDR3: CASSQKGGGGRRSPLHF. The DNA of the CDR3 is TGTGCCAGCAGCCAAAAGGGGGGCGGGGGGCGCAGATCACCCCTCCACTTT.